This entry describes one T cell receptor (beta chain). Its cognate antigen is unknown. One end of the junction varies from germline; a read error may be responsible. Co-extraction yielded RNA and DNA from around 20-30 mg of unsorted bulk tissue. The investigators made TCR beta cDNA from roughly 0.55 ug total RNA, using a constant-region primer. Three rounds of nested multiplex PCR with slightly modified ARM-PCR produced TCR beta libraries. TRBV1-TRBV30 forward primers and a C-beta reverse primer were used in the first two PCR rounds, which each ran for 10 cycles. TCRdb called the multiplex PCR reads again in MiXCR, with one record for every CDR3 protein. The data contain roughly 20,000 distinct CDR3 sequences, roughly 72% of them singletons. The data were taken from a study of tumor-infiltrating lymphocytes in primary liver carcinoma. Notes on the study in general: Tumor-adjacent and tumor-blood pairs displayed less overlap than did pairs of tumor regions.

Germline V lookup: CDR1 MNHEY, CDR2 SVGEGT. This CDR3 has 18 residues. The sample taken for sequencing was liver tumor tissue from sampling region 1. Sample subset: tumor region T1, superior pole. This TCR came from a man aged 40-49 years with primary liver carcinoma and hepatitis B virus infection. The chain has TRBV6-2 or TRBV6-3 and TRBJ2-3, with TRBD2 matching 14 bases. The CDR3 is CASSFLRLAGGGADTQYF. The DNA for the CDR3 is TGTGCCAGCAGTTTCCTCCGACTAGCGGGAGGGGGGGCAGATACGCAATATTTT.